These 18 T cell receptor beta chains were all obtained from the same sample, sequenced in a study of beta chain features in type 1 diabetes. Study results and caveats: The study found moderately but significantly shorter TCRB CDR3s in all four CD4+ subsets of Type 1 diabetes patients.

All of the isolated RNA was reverse transcribed, so expressed TCRB transcripts were sequenced. The method was immunoSEQ multiplex PCR; TCRdb's version includes in-frame clones alone and lacks a portion of them. This table holds some 270,000 clones, around 9.9% found once. The antigens of these receptors remain unknown. Sequenced: naive CD4+ T cells from blood. The receptors were gathered from a man aged 25 to 40 with type 1 diabetes.

The gene calls are TRBV19 and TRBJ2-7; D possibly corresponds to TRBD2 (5 bases). Trimming shortened V by 7 bases and J by 6 bases, and 13 bases separated the two germline ends. The CDR3 totals 12 residues. The germline V gene has CDR1 LNHDA and CDR2 SQIVND (reference sequence). The CDR3 sequence: CASKDLRGEQYF. CDR3 coding DNA: TGTGCCAGTAAAGATCTCCGGGGCGAGCAGTACTTC. Full variable domain (rest looked up from reference TRBV19 and TRBJ2-7): DGGITQSPKYLFRKEGQNVTLSCEQNLNHDAMYWYRQDPGQGLRLIYYSQIVNDFQKGDIAEGYSVSREKKESFPLTVTSAQKNPTAFYLCASKDLRGEQYFGPGTRLTVT.

This clone showed up just a few times. The chain has TRBV7-9 and TRBJ2-7, with TRBD1 matching over 10 bases. The CDR3 totals 17 residues. The V and J ends lost 6 bases and 2 bases, in that order; junction bases with no gene match: 13. Germline loops: CDR1 SEHNR, CDR2 FQNEAQ (reference sequence). The CDR3 spells CASSPGPGQGSAYEQYF. CDR3 nucleotide sequence: TGTGCCAGCAGTCCTGGACCGGGACAGGGGTCCGCCTACGAGCAGTACTTC. Full variable domain (remainder filled in from reference TRBV7-9 and TRBJ2-7): DTGVSQNPRHKITKRGQNVTFRCDPISEHNRLYWYRQTLGQGPEFLTYFQNEAQLEKSRLLSDRFSAERPKGSFSTLEIQRTEQGDSAMYLCASSPGPGQGSAYEQYFGPGTRLTVT.

The sample holds a few counts of this clone. J is TRBJ2-6 and V is TRBV27; D gene ambiguous. Looked up from germline, CDR1 is MNHEY and CDR2 is SMNVEV (reference sequence). Trimming removed 3 bases from V and 2 bases from J, with 8 bases in between. The CDR3 extends over 15 amino acids. CDR3 sequence reads: CASSFLAAGANVLTF. For the CDR3, the DNA is TGTGCCAGCAGTTTTCTGGCCGCTGGGGCCAACGTCCTGACTTTC.

This clone was observed a few times. The rearrangement joins TRBV5-1 to TRBJ1-2; 7 bases align to TRBD1. The CDR3 runs to 14 residues. Trimming at V came to 0 bases and at J to 6 bases, leaving 5 bases not matched to a gene. The V gene's germline CDR1 is SGHRS and CDR2 YFSETQ. Here the CDR3 reads CASSLAGTAHGYTF. CDR3 nucleotides: TGCGCCAGCAGCTTGGCGGGGACAGCACATGGCTACACCTTC.

The chain recombines TRBV19 with TRBJ1-5; TRBD1 agrees at 7 bases. The V and J ends lost 6 bases and 0 bases, in that order; junction bases with no gene match: 5. The CDR3 covers 15 residues. Germline CDR1 reads LNHDA; CDR2 reads SQIVND (reference sequence). The chain's CDR3 is CASRRTGDSNQPQHF. The CDR3 DNA reads as TGTGCCAGTAGAAGGACAGGAGATAGCAATCAGCCCCAGCATTTT.

As DNA, the CDR3 is TGCGCCAGCAGCCAAGTCAGGGTCAATGAGCAGTTCTTC. Its translation: CASSQVRVNEQFF. The rearrangement joins TRBV4-1 to TRBJ2-1; TRBD1 is a possible D gene (5 bases). From germline, CDR1 is MGHRA and CDR2 YSYEKL. The germline V and J ends were trimmed by 1 base and 6 bases, with 7 bases remaining between them. The CDR3 contains 13 residues.

This chain joins TRBV10-3 and TRBJ2-1, with D possibly being TRBD1 (6 bases). CDR1 ENHRY and CDR2 SYGVKD come from the germline V gene. The CDR3 spans 15 residues. V was cut by 10 bases and J by 0 bases, with 16 bases left in between. The CDR3 DNA sequence: TGTGCCACCAGACAGGAAAGGAGCTCCTACAATGAGCAGTTCTTC. It codes for CATRQERSSYNEQFF.

This clone has only a few counts. J is TRBJ2-5 and V is TRBV7-9; D is uncertain. The V end lost 5 bases, the J end lost 5 bases, and 9 bases lay between the germline ends. The CDR3 extends over 12 amino acids. Germline loops: CDR1 SEHNR, CDR2 FQNEAQ (reference sequence). The CDR3 coding sequence is TGTGCCAGCAGCCACTTCAGGGAGACCCAGTACTTC. Protein product: CASSHFRETQYF. The full variable domain, in which reference TRBV7-9 and TRBJ2-5 provide the parts outside the CDR3, is DTGVSQNPRHKITKRGQNVTFRCDPISEHNRLYWYRQTLGQGPEFLTYFQNEAQLEKSRLLSDRFSAERPKGSFSTLEIQRTEQGDSAMYLCASSHFRETQYFGPGTRLLVL.

The chain couples TRBV29-1 to TRBJ1-2; 10 positions agree with TRBD1. Germline assignment: CDR1 SQVTM and CDR2 ANQGSEA. The CDR3 runs to 14 residues. Losses at the gene ends were 0 bases for V and 6 bases for J; bases not matched to a gene: 4. CDR3 protein: CSVEDNGTGDGYTF. The CDR3 region has the DNA TGCAGCGTTGAAGATAATGGGACAGGGGATGGCTACACCTTC.

This clone was picked up a small number of times. The V gene is TRBV7-9, the J gene TRBJ1-1; 7 nucleotides line up with TRBD1. The CDR3 spans 14 residues. Germline V CDR1 and CDR2: SEHNR, FQNEAQ (reference sequence). The V and J ends lost 3 bases and 6 bases, in that order; junction bases with no gene match: 7. DNA of the CDR3: TGTGCCAGCAGCTTGGGACAGCGAATGGCTGAAGCTTTCTTT. It specifies CASSLGQRMAEAFF.

This clone has just a few counts. The gene calls are TRBV29-1 and TRBJ2-3; 7 bases match TRBD2. V gave up 7 bases and J gave up 1 base; unmatched junction bases: 11. CDR3 length: 15 amino acids. CDR1 and CDR2 from the germline V gene are SQVTM and ANQGSEA. The CDR3 region is CSAIPPRGGTDTQYF. In DNA form, the CDR3 reads TGCAGCGCCATCCCCCCCCGGGGGGGCACAGATACGCAGTATTTT.

Of note for this clone: The sample contains more than one DNA sequence encoding this CDR3. The V and J genes are TRBV30 and TRBJ1-5; D gene unclear. Trimming took 2 bases from V and 0 from J, leaving 5 bases between them. Germline CDR1 reads GTSNPN; CDR2 reads SVGIG (reference sequence). The CDR3 is 13 amino acids. The CDR3 region has the DNA TGTGCCTGGAGTTTAGATAGCAATCAGCCCCAGCATTTT. This translates into CAWSLDSNQPQHF.

V usage is TRBV28 and J usage is TRBJ1-4; the match to TRBD1 covers 7 bases. This CDR3 contains 14 residues. J gave up 4 bases and V 6 bases, and 5 bases lay outside the gene matches. CDR1 and CDR2 (germline): MDHEN, SYDVKM. The CDR3 bases are TGTGCCAGCAGAGGGACAGTTAGTAATGAAAAACTGTTTTTT. Translated: CASRGTVSNEKLFF.

The chain carries TRBV6-6 and TRBJ2-7; maybe TRBD2 (5 bases). V was pared by 6 bases and J by 3 bases, with 9 bases between. This CDR3 spans 12 amino acids. Germline values: CDR1 MNHNY, CDR2 SVGAGI (reference sequence). The chain's CDR3 is CASSPGLYEQYF. The CDR3 DNA is TGTGCCAGCAGCCCCGGACTCTACGAGCAGTACTTC.

This rearrangement joins TRBV7-3 to TRBJ2-2; TRBD1 is a possible D gene (5 bases). CDR1 is SGHTA, CDR2 FQGTGA, per germline. The CDR3 spans 16 residues. The V end was cut by 5 bases, the J end by 0 bases, with 13 bases between. The CDR3 sequence: CASSPRQTANTGELFF. The CDR3 coding sequence is TGTGCCAGCAGCCCCCGACAGACTGCGAACACCGGGGAGCTGTTTTTT.

The CDR3 is CASSFGLINEKLFF. CDR3 DNA: TGTGCCAGCAGCTTCGGACTTATTAATGAAAAACTGTTTTTT. V usage is TRBV7-9 and J usage is TRBJ1-4; D not certain. Trimming cost V 3 bases and J 4 bases, with 9 bases left between them. The germline CDR1 and CDR2 sequences are SEHNR and FQNEAQ (reference sequence). This CDR3 region has 14 residues.

This clone was counted only a few times. The chain recombines TRBV25-1 with TRBJ2-2, with D tentatively TRBD1 (6 bases). CDR1 and CDR2 from the germline V gene are MGHDK and SYGVNS. Deletions cut 4 bases from V and 5 bases from J, with 17 bases between. The CDR3 contains 16 residues. Written as DNA, the CDR3 is TGTGCCAGCAGTGGTCCTGGCAGGGGAGAGACCGGGGAGCTGTTTTTT. Translating gives CASSGPGRGETGELFF.

CDR3 region: CATMDRGSNQPQHF. In DNA, the CDR3 is TGTGCCACTATGGACAGGGGCAGCAATCAGCCCCAGCATTTT. V and J are TRBV28 and TRBJ1-5; 9 bases match TRBD1. Per the germline V gene, CDR1 is MDHEN and CDR2 is SYDVKM. Losses at the gene ends were 10 bases for V and 1 base for J; bases not matched to a gene: 5. The CDR3 has 14 amino acids.